Presented here are 21 T cell receptor beta chains from one specimen sequenced in a study of cytomegalovirus exposure and HLA in healthy donors (dated by TCRdb to about 2017). The library was prepared using the immunoSEQ multiplex PCR assay. TCRdb re-hosts the immuneACCESS table, in-frame sequences only. Its copies lack some clones; in the studies checked, an unresolved V gene accounts for under half of them, and the cause for the rest is not known. In this sample the table shows about 88,000 clones, 84% of which occur a single time. The top ten clones comprise around 10% of the sample. Sequenced input: PBMCs. These receptors all stem from a woman under 30 in good health and CMV-seropositive.

The chain joins TRBV4-2 to TRBJ1-2, with 8 bases aligning to TRBD1. The V gene end was trimmed by 3 bases and the J gene end by 5 bases; junction bases not matched to a gene: 11. CDR1 is LGHNA, CDR2 YNFKEQ, per germline. This CDR3 is 16 amino acids long. The CDR3 reads CASSQTTDRGGYGYTF. CDR3 bases: TGTGCCAGCAGCCAGACGACTGACAGGGGTGGATATGGCTACACCTTC.

In regard to this clone: The same CDR3 can be traced to other DNA sequences in this sample. This chain joins TRBV7-9 and TRBJ2-1; 11 nucleotides align to TRBD2. Germline CDR1 and CDR2: SEHNR and FQNEAQ (reference sequence). V lost 5 bases, J lost 0 bases, and 6 bases stayed unmatched. CDR3 length: 17 residues. The CDR3 region has the DNA TGTGCCAGCAGCCCCCGACTAGCGGGGTCCTCCTACAATGAGCAGTTCTTC. As protein: CASSPRLAGSSYNEQFF.

The rearrangement joins TRBV18 to TRBJ1-6, with 9 bases fitting TRBD1. The CDR3 runs 15 residues. In germline, CDR1 is KGHSH, CDR2 LQKENI. The ends lost 1 base at V and 9 bases at J; junction bases unmatched: 4. CDR3 loop: CASSPQGTGSSPLHF. The CDR3, as DNA: TGTGCCAGCTCACCACAGGGGACAGGGAGTTCACCCCTCCACTTT.

This chain links TRBV7-2 with TRBJ2-1, with TRBD1 matching over 9 bases. Germline CDR1 SGHTA, CDR2 FQGNSA. This CDR3 is built from 16 residues. The ends lost 2 bases at V and 3 bases at J; junction bases unmatched: 5. CDR3 coding DNA: TGTGCCAGCAGCTTATGGGGACAGGGAAACTACAATGAGCAGTTCTTC. This translates into CASSLWGQGNYNEQFF.

This clone was observed once. This chain uses TRBV7-3 with TRBJ1-6, with 7 bases fitting TRBD1. The CDR3 is 14 residues long. Germline V gives CDR1 SGHTA, CDR2 FQGTGA. Trimming removed 5 bases from V and 10 bases from J; junction bases left unmatched: 8. CDR3 nucleotide sequence: TGTGCCAGCAGCGCAGGGGGACGGGGGTCACCCCTCCACTTT. It translates to CASSAGGRGSPLHF.

The chain employs TRBV7-9 and TRBJ2-3; 7 bases line up with TRBD1. After removal of 5 bases from V and 9 bases from J, the junction contained 2 bases not matched to a gene. Germline values: CDR1 SEHNR, CDR2 FQNEAQ (reference sequence). This CDR3 region has 11 residues. Written as DNA, the CDR3 is TGTGCCAGCAGCCTGGGACAGACGCAGTATTTT. This encodes CASSLGQTQYF.

This clone was observed once. The gene calls are TRBV7-9 and TRBJ2-7; TRBD1 matches at 8 bases. The V gene's germline CDR1 is SEHNR and CDR2 FQNEAQ (reference sequence). Trimming at V came to 8 bases and at J to 5 bases, leaving 11 bases not matched to a gene. CDR3 length equals 14 residues. Here the CDR3 DNA reads TGTGCCAGCGCCACAGGGGGAGCTTGGGACGAGCAGTACTTC. Translating gives CASATGGAWDEQYF. Combining the CDR3 with reference TRBV7-9 and TRBJ2-7 gives the whole variable domain DTGVSQNPRHKITKRGQNVTFRCDPISEHNRLYWYRQTLGQGPEFLTYFQNEAQLEKSRLLSDRFSAERPKGSFSTLEIQRTEQGDSAMYLCASATGGAWDEQYFGPGTRLTVT.

The V gene is TRBV9, the J gene TRBJ1-5; perhaps TRBD1 as D (6 bases). Trimming stripped 0 bases from V and 5 bases from J, with 12 bases between. Germline assignment: CDR1 SGDLS and CDR2 YYNGEE. This CDR3 contains 15 residues. As DNA, the CDR3 is TGTGCCAGCAGCGTAGGTGTCAGGGGAGATCAGCCCCAGCATTTT. Translation gives CASSVGVRGDQPQHF. The variable domain in full, completed from reference TRBV9 and TRBJ1-5, reads DSGVTQTPKHLITATGQRVTLRCSPRSGDLSVYWYQQSLDQGLQFLIQYYNGEERAKGNILERFSAQQFPDLHSELNLSSLELGDSALYFCASSVGVRGDQPQHFGDGTRLSIL.

The CDR3 here is CATSRDLGTSGAGTQYF. In nucleotides, the CDR3 is TGTGCCACCAGCAGAGATCTGGGGACTAGCGGGGCCGGGACCCAGTACTTC. The chain carries TRBV15 and TRBJ2-5; 13 bases map to TRBD2. The CDR3 consists of 17 residues. The ends lost 0 bases at V and 7 bases at J; junction bases unmatched: 8. Germline V lookup: CDR1 LNHNV, CDR2 YYDKDF (reference sequence).

The chain combines TRBV30 with TRBJ2-7, with 7 bases fitting TRBD1. Germline trimming cut 5 bases from V and 4 bases from J; bases unmatched to any gene: 5. Germline V CDR1 and CDR2: GTSNPN, SVGIG (reference sequence). The CDR3 sequence is 12 residues long. CDR3 coding DNA: TGTGCCTGGGCCTCGACAGGGTACGAGCAGTACTTC. Its protein is CAWASTGYEQYF. The whole variable domain, remainder taken from reference TRBV30 and TRBJ2-7, is SQTIHQWPATLVQPVGSPLSLECTVEGTSNPNLYWYRQAAGRGLQLLFYSVGIGQISSEVPQNLSASRPQDRQFILSSKKLLLSDSGFYLCAWASTGYEQYFGPGTRLTVT.

The rearrangement links TRBV5-1 to TRBJ1-1, with unresolved D. Germline CDR1 reads SGHRS; CDR2 reads YFSETQ. The CDR3 contains 16 residues. Trimming stripped 0 bases from V and 0 bases from J, with 12 bases between. The chain's CDR3 is CASSLAVFSMNTEAFF. DNA of the CDR3: TGCGCCAGCAGCTTGGCCGTTTTTTCTATGAACACTGAAGCTTTCTTT.

The chain recombines TRBV10-2 with TRBJ1-1, with D maybe TRBD1 (6 bases). Trimming stripped 8 bases from V and 0 bases from J, with 13 bases between. Germline V gives CDR1 WSHSY, CDR2 SAAADI. CDR3 length equals 14 residues. CDR3 region: CASGQSLMNTEAFF. DNA for the CDR3: TGCGCCAGCGGACAGAGCCTCATGAACACTGAAGCTTTCTTT.

This rearrangement joins TRBV30 to TRBJ1-1; the D is unclear. Germline values: CDR1 GTSNPN, CDR2 SVGIG (reference sequence). Deletions cut 3 bases from V and 4 bases from J, with 15 bases between. This CDR3 region has 14 residues. The CDR3 here is CAWRTFEGGTEAFF. The CDR3 nucleotides are TGTGCCTGGAGAACCTTTGAGGGTGGCACTGAAGCTTTCTTT.

The chain joins TRBV4-1 to TRBJ2-5, with 8 bases matching TRBD1. V shed 1 base, J shed 5 bases, and the junction held 6 bases outside the gene matches. Germline-derived CDR1 and CDR2 are MGHRA and YSYEKL. The CDR3 sequence is 15 residues long. This CDR3 is CASSQVWTGRETQYF. The CDR3 DNA reads TGCGCCAGCAGCCAAGTTTGGACAGGGCGGGAGACCCAGTACTTC.

This sequence joins TRBV10-2 and TRBJ2-7; 9 bases fit TRBD2. The junction had 3 bases not matched to a gene; V was cut back by 6 bases and J by 0 bases. Germline-derived CDR1 and CDR2 are WSHSY and SAAADI. The CDR3 has 14 amino acids. The CDR3 loop reads CASRSGRPSYEQYF. For the CDR3, the DNA is TGCGCCAGCAGGAGCGGGAGGCCCTCCTACGAGCAGTACTTC.

V gene TRBV28 combines with J gene TRBJ1-2, with D hard to call. V lost 6 bases and J 2 bases, leaving 10 bases between the germline ends. Germline lookup yields CDR1 MDHEN and CDR2 SYDVKM. The CDR3 extends over 13 amino acids. The CDR3 DNA is TGTGCCAGCAGGGTCACACCGAACTATGGCTACACCTTC. Protein product: CASRVTPNYGYTF.

The chain recombines TRBV11-2 with TRBJ1-1, with a possible D match to TRBD1 (5 bases). The CDR3 runs 19 residues. Trimming left V 3 bases short and J 6 bases short, with 29 bases between. From germline, CDR1 is SGHAT and CDR2 FQNNGV. CDR3 nucleotides: TGTGCCAGCAGCTTCTTTATCCGCTCATATTCGCAGGGAAGCCCTGAAGCTTTCTTT. It yields the protein CASSFFIRSYSQGSPEAFF.

The gene calls are TRBV7-9 and TRBJ2-3; no firm D call. Germline V gives CDR1 SEHNR, CDR2 FQNEAQ (reference sequence). The CDR3 runs to 14 residues. Trimming pared 0 bases from V and 6 bases from J, leaving 10 bases between. DNA of the CDR3: TGTGCCAGCAGCTTAGCGACTCCTGTTGATACGCAGTATTTT. Protein sequence: CASSLATPVDTQYF.

The chain uses TRBV9 and TRBJ2-7, with D possibly being TRBD1 (6 bases). Trimming stripped 0 bases from V and 4 bases from J, with 14 bases between. Germline values: CDR1 SGDLS, CDR2 YYNGEE. This CDR3 comprises 15 residues. In nucleotides, the CDR3 is TGTGCCAGCAGCGTAGCTGCAGGGGTCCCATACGAGCAGTACTTC. Its translation: CASSVAAGVPYEQYF.

The gene calls are TRBV28 and TRBJ2-2; possible D gene TRBD2, 5 bases. V was shortened by 2 bases and J by 6 bases, with 13 bases between the two germline ends. The germline V gene encodes CDR1 MDHEN and CDR2 SYDVKM. This CDR3 comprises 15 residues. CDR3 amino acids: CASSLVPGGSGELFF. CDR3 nucleotides: TGTGCCAGCAGTTTAGTCCCGGGCGGGTCCGGGGAGCTGTTTTTT.

The chain carries TRBV6-5 and TRBJ1-2, with 8 bases lining up with TRBD1. Losses at the gene ends were 5 bases for V and 8 bases for J; bases not matched to a gene: 10. Per germline, CDR1 MNHEY and CDR2 SVGAGI. This CDR3 comprises 14 residues. This CDR3 is CASSTDRGDRGYTF. CDR3 nucleotides: TGTGCCAGCAGTACAGACAGGGGCGATAGGGGCTACACCTTC.